The sequence of this T cell receptor beta chain was determined in a study of resident and recirculating memory T cells in vitiligo (dated by TCRdb to 2016 to 2018). In the study overall: The study took epidermis from shave biopsies of two lesional and two nonlesional sites, plus PBMCs, from each of 3 stable vitiligo patients for TCR beta sequencing. Samples were homogenized without cell sorting just before genomic DNA extraction with the Qiagen DNeasy Blood & Tissue Kit. Human TCR beta sequencing was used to test whether specific clones in lesional vitiligo skin differed from clones in nonlesional skin and blood. What the study reported, not specific to this receptor: Clonality was not the same from one vitiligo lesion to another, and no unique dominant TCR clone turned up. Mechanistic studies in the future are needed to assess how much the detected T cell clones and the human Trm pools versus Tcm pools each contribute. Overlap and correlation analysis showed no significant repertoire overlap between biopsies except for each lesion with itself, even within a single patient. TCR sequences were not shared across biopsy sites or across patients, which suggests that different T cell clones infiltrate different lesions, a pattern described as private specificity.

A patient's vitiligo counted as stable when the lesions had not changed at all during the previous 6 months. To count as stable, patients also needed to show no confetti depigmentation, which is a clinical sign of active vitiligo. Patients who had been treated within the previous three months were excluded. PBMCs were isolated from heparinized blood by Ficoll density gradient centrifugation and then flash-frozen. The immunoSEQ hsTCRB kit was used to amplify TCR beta chains from genomic DNA. TCR beta libraries were sequenced on an Illumina MiSeq instrument by the immunoSEQ service. In the authors' own workflow: The immunoSEQ Analyzer was used to analyze the repertoire data. This is the immuneACCESS table as TCRdb keeps it, with only in-frame sequences that have V and J called. A part of the clones is gone; compared with another copy, unresolved V genes explain less than half, and the rest is unexplained. Clone size and V and J calls were adopted from that table, with D and trimming inferred from the DNA. The sample table records tens of thousands of clones; approximately 90% of these occur just once. The ten largest clones add up to less than 5.5% of the sample.

V is reduced by 4 bases and J by 0 bases, leaving a spacing of 9 bases between them. The germline V gene specifies LGHNA as CDR1 and YNFKEQ as CDR2. From its cysteine to its phenylalanine, the CDR3 spans 14 amino acids. The kept DNA is CDR3 alone, 42 bases in frame from the first base. Concerning this clone itself: The antigen this receptor binds is unknown. No qualities accompany the bases; no much larger clone lies one base away.

The material sequenced was blood. The receptor was isolated from a male donor with vitiligo. The chain employs TRBV4-2 and TRBJ1-1; matching of 5 bases hints at TRBD1 as the D gene. The nucleotide sequence reads TGTGCCAGCAGCCCTCAGGGTCTGAACACTGAAGCTTTCTTT. Its amino acids are CASSPQGLNTEAFF.